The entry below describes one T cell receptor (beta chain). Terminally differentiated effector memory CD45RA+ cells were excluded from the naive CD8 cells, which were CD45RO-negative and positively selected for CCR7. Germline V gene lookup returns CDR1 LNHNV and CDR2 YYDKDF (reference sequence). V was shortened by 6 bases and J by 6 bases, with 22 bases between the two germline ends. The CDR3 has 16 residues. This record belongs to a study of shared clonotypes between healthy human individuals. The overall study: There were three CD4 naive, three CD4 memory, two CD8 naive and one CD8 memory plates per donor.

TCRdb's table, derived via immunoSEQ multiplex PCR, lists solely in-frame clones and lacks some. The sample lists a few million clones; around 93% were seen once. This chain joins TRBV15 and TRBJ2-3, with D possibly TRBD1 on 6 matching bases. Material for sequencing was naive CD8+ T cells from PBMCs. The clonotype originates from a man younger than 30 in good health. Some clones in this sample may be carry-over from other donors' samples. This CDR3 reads CATSHHQGPLRDTQYF. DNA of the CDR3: TGTGCCACCAGTCATCACCAGGGGCCCTTAAGGGATACGCAGTATTTT.